The clone carrying this T cell receptor beta chain was picked up a small number of times. Its antigen is currently unknown. These data originate in a study of shared clonotypes between healthy human individuals. Notes on the study in general: Of the naive CD4 clonotypes, about 5% were shared across several donors.

The CDR3 is made up of 15 amino acids. Trimming took 6 bases from V and 0 from J; bases not matched to a gene: 7. CDR1 is SNHLY and CDR2 is FYNNEI in the germline V gene. The authors split each subset's genomic DNA evenly across several immunoSEQ plates. Profiled with immunoSEQ multiplex PCR; TCRdb holds only in-frame clones, not every one. This sample has some 2.4 million clones, with roughly 93% found just once. The sample consisted of naive CD4+ T cells from PBMCs. Noted subset: CD45RA+ positively selected. The sequence came from a man aged 18 to 29 in good health. Some clones in this sample may be carry-over from other donors' samples. J is TRBJ1-1 and V is TRBV2; TRBD1 aligns across 7 bases. The chain's CDR3 is CASRQGGHMNTEAFF. The DNA of the CDR3 is TGTGCCAGCAGGCAGGGGGGTCATATGAACACTGAAGCTTTCTTT. Complete variable domain (other parts from reference TRBV2 and TRBJ1-1): EPEVTQTPSHQVTQMGQEVILRCVPISNHLYFYWYRQILGQKVEFLVSFYNNEISEKSEIFDDQFSVERPDGSNFTLKIRSTKLEDSAMYFCASRQGGHMNTEAFFGQGTRLTVV.